What follows are 10 T cell receptor beta chains derived from one specimen sequenced in a study of T-cell memory formation after mild COVID-19. TCRdb reanalysed the 5' RACE reads using MiXCR and keeps one entry per CDR3 protein. The sample yields 350,000 to 450,000 distinct CDR3 sequences, roughly a quarter seen once. Sequences were obtained from PBMCs or a T cell subset sorted from them (not recorded which). The receptors were gathered from an adult woman who had mild COVID-19 (a few samples of this study predate the infection). Cell type and time point are not known.

J is TRBJ2-7 and V is TRBV4-3; 11 bases match TRBD2. This CDR3 region has 17 residues. Germline CDR1 reads LGHNA; CDR2 reads YSLEER. J was trimmed by 1 base and V by 4 bases; bases with no gene match: 9. The CDR3 reads CASSLSRGLAGSYEQYF. The CDR3 DNA follows: TGCGCCAGCAGCCTATCTCGTGGACTAGCGGGTTCCTACGAGCAGTACTTC.

The chain has TRBV7-6 and TRBJ1-5; D not certain. The CDR3 consists of 13 residues. V was shortened by 2 bases and J by 5 bases, with 7 bases between the two germline ends. Germline-derived CDR1 and CDR2 are SGHVS and FNYEAQ. Written as DNA, the CDR3 is TGTGCCAGCAGCTTATGGGTGGATCAGCCCCAGCATTTT. Residues: CASSLWVDQPQHF. The full variable domain, in which reference TRBV7-6 and TRBJ1-5 provide the parts outside the CDR3, is GAGVSQSPRYKVTKRGQDVALRCDPISGHVSLYWYRQALGQGPEFLTYFNYEAQQDKSGLPNDRFSAERPEGSISTLTIQRTEQRDSAMYRCASSLWVDQPQHFGDGTRLSIL.

This clonotype was picked up a small number of times. This chain joins TRBV5-1 and TRBJ2-7; D is uncertain. This CDR3 has 13 amino acids. Deletions cut 6 bases from V and 7 bases from J, with 17 bases between. Germline CDR1 and CDR2: SGHRS and YFSETQ. As DNA, the CDR3 is TGCGCCAGCAAGGTTGACACTCAGGAAGAGCAGTACTTC. It translates to CASKVDTQEEQYF.

This clonotype was counted between two and nine times. DNA of the CDR3: TGCGCCAGCAGCGATGGGGCTAGCGTTGGGGAGACCCAGTACTTC. Its translation is CASSDGASVGETQYF. The chain couples TRBV5-1 to TRBJ2-5; possible D gene TRBD2, 6 bases. The CDR3 consists of 15 residues. Trimming removed 4 bases at V and 5 bases at J, with 18 bases between. Germline V lookup: CDR1 SGHRS, CDR2 YFSETQ.

The chain combines TRBV15 with TRBJ2-2, with TRBD1 matching over 7 bases. The CDR3 consists of 15 residues. With 1 base clipped from V and 4 bases from J, the junction kept 3 bases outside the gene matches. Looked up from germline, CDR1 is LNHNV and CDR2 is YYDKDF (reference sequence). The CDR3 nucleotides read TGTGCCACCAGCAGAGCCGGGACAGCCACCGGGGAGCTGTTTTTT. Its protein is CATSRAGTATGELFF.

This clonotype has just a few counts. This chain uses TRBV7-3 with TRBJ2-1; possible D gene TRBD2, 6 bases. The CDR3 runs to 15 residues. V was pared by 5 bases and J by 4 bases, with 15 bases between. CDR1 SGHTA and CDR2 FQGTGA come from the germline V gene. The CDR3 protein is CASSSGPGTYNEQFF. The CDR3 nucleotides read TGTGCCAGCAGCAGCGGGCCAGGAACTTACAATGAGCAGTTCTTC. The entire variable domain, with the rest obtained from reference TRBV7-3 and TRBJ2-1, is as follows: GAGVSQTPSNKVTEKGKYVELRCDPISGHTALYWYRQSLGQGPEFLIYFQGTGAADDSGLPNDRFFAVRPEGSVSTLKIQRTERGDSAVYLCASSSGPGTYNEQFFGPGTRLTVL.

This clonotype was detected many times. V usage is TRBV7-2 and J usage is TRBJ2-1; D possibly corresponds to TRBD1 (7 bases). Germline V lookup: CDR1 SGHTA, CDR2 FQGNSA. This CDR3 contains 14 residues. V lost 5 bases to trimming and J lost 6 bases, with 14 bases between them. The CDR3 DNA follows: TGTGCCAGCAGCGCGGGACAGAAAAGCAATGAGCAGTTCTTC. Translated: CASSAGQKSNEQFF.

The chain uses TRBV24-1 and TRBJ2-7; 7 nucleotides agree with TRBD1. The CDR3 loop spans 14 amino acids. Germline-derived CDR1 and CDR2 are KGHDR and SFDVKD. V was pared by 3 bases and J by 9 bases, with 10 bases of the junction left unmatched. CDR3: CATSDQTTGAAQYF. In DNA form, the CDR3 reads TGTGCCACCAGTGATCAAACAACAGGGGCGGCGCAGTACTTC.

The rearrangement uses TRBV7-3 and TRBJ2-1; TRBD2 matches at 12 bases. V shed 0 bases, J shed 5 bases, and the junction held 5 bases outside the gene matches. CDR1 and CDR2 (germline): SGHTA, FQGTGA. This CDR3 comprises 17 residues. The CDR3 loop is CASSLTIASGGDNEQFF. In nucleotides, the CDR3 is TGTGCCAGCAGCTTAACGATCGCTAGCGGGGGGGACAATGAGCAGTTCTTC.

V gene TRBV19 combines with J gene TRBJ2-3, with a possible D match to TRBD2 (5 bases). The germline CDR1 and CDR2 sequences are LNHDA and SQIVND (reference sequence). Trimming took 6 bases from V and 0 from J, leaving 13 bases between them. This CDR3 is 15 amino acids long. The CDR3 sequence: CASRLSASSTDTQYF. CDR3 coding DNA: TGTGCCAGTAGGCTTAGCGCCTCTAGCACAGATACGCAGTATTTT.